This T cell receptor beta chain appears in the sequencing data of a study of OX40 agonist ivuxolimab in advanced cancers. About the study: Partial responses were recorded for three patients, including one with hepatocellular carcinoma and two with cutaneous melanoma.

A word on this clone: Its target is not known.

Generated by immunoSEQ multiplex PCR, the TCRdb table keeps only in-frame clones and is missing some. This sample has about 68,000 clones, with 75% to 85% found just once. Findings of the study overall: CD8+ T cells showed, on average, more clonal expansion than CD4+ cells.

Sequenced material: CD4+ or CD8+ T cells sorted from blood, taken in a trial of the OX40 agonist ivuxolimab. The clonotype originates from an adult with an advanced solid tumor such as melanoma, head and neck, liver or kidney cancer.

In DNA, the CDR3 is TGTGCCAGCAGTGACCCGGGACAGGGAACTAGCTACACCTTC. Residues: CASSDPGQGTSYTF. This chain joins TRBV6-1 and TRBJ1-2; 9 bases line up with TRBD1. Germline-derived CDR1 and CDR2 are MNHNS and SASEGT. V was clipped by 3 bases and J by 9 bases; unmatched bases: 8. The CDR3 extends over 14 amino acids.